The 9 T cell receptor beta chains listed next were all sequenced from one sample in a study of cytomegalovirus exposure and HLA in healthy donors. The PCR employed 60 Vbeta primers together with 13 Jbeta primers. Using immunoSEQ multiplex PCR, the repertoire was profiled, and TCRdb retains in-frame clones only, with some absent. The sample lists under 110,000 clones, roughly 82% occurring once. Sequencing was done on a sample of PBMCs. These receptors were obtained from a woman between 45 and 60 years old in good health and CMV-seropositive.

The chain employs TRBV6-6 and TRBJ2-1; D uncertain. Germline lookup yields CDR1 MNHNY and CDR2 SVGAGI (reference sequence). The CDR3 is 13 amino acids. Trimming left V 5 bases short and J 6 bases short, with 11 bases between. The DNA for the CDR3 is TGTGCCAGCAGTAAGGAGACCTTCAATGAGCAGTTCTTC. It is translated as CASSKETFNEQFF.

V gene TRBV5-1 combines with J gene TRBJ1-1; possibly TRBD1 for D (6 bases). Germline V gives CDR1 SGHRS, CDR2 YFSETQ. Trimming left V 4 bases short and J 3 bases short, with 13 bases between. The CDR3 sequence is 14 residues long. The CDR3 region has the DNA TGCGCCAGCAGCCTGAGGGCAGGGGACACTGAAGCTTTCTTT. Protein: CASSLRAGDTEAFF.

This clone was seen more than once but under ten times. The chain joins TRBV13 to TRBJ2-5, with TRBD2 matching 9 bases. This CDR3 comprises 16 residues. The germline CDR1 and CDR2 sequences are PRHDT and FYEKMQ (reference sequence). The V gene end was trimmed by 4 bases and the J gene end by 3 bases; junction bases not matched to a gene: 9. DNA of the CDR3: TGTGCCAGCAGCTCGTTCGGCGGGGGGGCCGAAGAGACCCAGTACTTC. The encoded protein is CASSSFGGGAEETQYF.

This clone was seen a handful of times. The V and J genes are TRBV6-1 and TRBJ1-3, with TRBD1 as a possible D gene (5 bases). The CDR3 sequence is 15 residues long. Germline CDR1 and CDR2: MNHNS and SASEGT. The V and J ends lost 5 bases and 0 bases respectively, with 11 bases between them. The CDR3 nucleotides are TGTGCCAGCAGTCCCAGGGCCTTCTCTGGAAACACCATATATTTT. This sequence encodes CASSPRAFSGNTIYF.

The chain joins TRBV25-1 to TRBJ1-1, with D maybe TRBD1 (5 bases). This CDR3 region has 13 residues. Germline-derived CDR1 and CDR2 are MGHDK and SYGVNS. Deletions cut 2 bases from V and 6 bases from J, with 10 bases between. CDR3 nucleotides: TGTGCCAGCAGTGAACCCAGGGTAGCTGAAGCTTTCTTT. It yields the protein CASSEPRVAEAFF.

The gene calls are TRBV6-6 and TRBJ2-3; 11 bases align to TRBD1. The CDR3 consists of 12 residues. The V and J ends lost 10 bases and 6 bases, in that order; junction bases with no gene match: 3. From germline, CDR1 is MNHNY and CDR2 SVGAGI (reference sequence). The CDR3 protein is CATGTGGDTQYF. CDR3 in DNA: TGTGCCACCGGGACAGGGGGGGATACGCAGTATTTT.

This chain uses TRBV10-3 with TRBJ1-2; possible D gene TRBD1, 6 bases. Germline CDR1 and CDR2: ENHRY and SYGVKD. This CDR3 contains 18 residues. Deletions cut 0 bases from V and 4 bases from J, with 21 bases between. CDR3 sequence reads: CAISESFTGSGRGYGYTF. CDR3 nucleotide sequence: TGTGCCATCAGTGAGTCTTTCACAGGGTCGGGAAGGGGCTATGGCTACACCTTC.

The chain is built from TRBV27 and TRBJ2-1; 9 bases fit TRBD1. The CDR3 contains 14 residues. The V gene end was trimmed by 5 bases and the J gene end by 7 bases; junction bases not matched to a gene: 6. Germline-derived CDR1 and CDR2 are MNHEY and SMNVEV (reference sequence). This CDR3 is CASSRTGEENEQFF. The CDR3 DNA reads as TGTGCCAGCAGTCGGACAGGGGAGGAAAATGAGCAGTTCTTC.

This clone was counted once. The rearrangement links TRBV7-2 to TRBJ2-7; 9 bases are shared with TRBD2. Germline CDR1 reads SGHTA; CDR2 reads FQGNSA. Trimming at V came to 2 bases and at J to 3 bases, leaving 11 bases not matched to a gene. The CDR3 extends over 17 amino acids. CDR3: CASSLMASGALIYEQYF. CDR3 sequence (DNA): TGTGCCAGCAGCTTAATGGCTAGCGGGGCGCTCATCTACGAGCAGTACTTC.